This T cell receptor (beta chain) originates from a study of monozygotic twins with inflammatory bowel disease (dated 2019 in TCRdb). A note on the overall study: The full study comprised some 30 monozygotic twin pairs: nine German pairs (four IBD-concordant, five IBD-discordant) and 19 IBD-discordant Danish pairs. Within discordant pairs, disease-associated traits were sought mainly by comparing IBD patients with their genetically identical healthy co-twins. Each individual had, on average, about 151 000 unique TCRalpha sequences and 181 000 unique TCRbeta sequences available for analysis. Paper-wide results and their limitations: A decrease in TCRbeta repertoire diversity, as measured by inverse Simpson index, was observed in IBD patients compared with their healthy co-twins. The analysis was unable to tell apart different T cell subtypes. No difference in repertoire similarity was observed between concordant and discordant twins, possibly owing to limited statistical power. No single strong signal or clonotype linked to IBD turned up in the results, so the idea that one exists was not supported. Because patients received different immunosuppressive treatments, the repertoires may have picked up extra background noise and variability between individuals. Fewer clonotypes were shared with other individuals by IBD patients than by healthy twins, most markedly in patients showing signs of disease activity.

From each donor, a roughly 2.6 ml peripheral blood sample was collected into PAXgene tubes and stored at -80 degrees C. Total RNA was isolated from whole blood with the PAXgene blood miRNA kit on an automated QIAcube, without T cell sorting. Peripheral blood from monozygotic twin pairs, either concordant or discordant for inflammatory bowel disease, underwent deep TCRalpha and TCRbeta repertoire profiling that used unique molecular barcoding. Smoking habits were recorded for all twin pairs, and individuals were classified as current, former or never smokers. Comment on this clonotype: Its antigen is unknown.

CDR1 and CDR2 (SGHTA, FQGNSA) derive from the germline V gene. Taken from cysteine to phenylalanine, the CDR3 has 12 residues. The coding DNA is unavailable. Libraries were made using 5' RACE. Preparation of each TCR library used 3,000 to 3,500 ng of total RNA. For each sample, cDNA synthesis was carried out in eight separate reactions using SMARTScribe reverse transcriptase. During cDNA synthesis, template switching was used to introduce unique molecular identifiers that contained a 6-nucleotide sample barcode. TCRalpha and TCRbeta cDNA was amplified in two nested PCRs of around 15 and 9 cycles, and bead purification was carried out after each PCR. Before amplification, the cDNA was both treated with uracil DNA-glycosylase and purified with the QIAquick PCR purification kit. The second PCR added Illumina TruSeq-compatible adapters along with sample-specific barcodes. Library quality and concentration were checked on TapeStation and Qubit, and libraries were pooled at 4.5 to 5.5 ng each. Sequencing of the pooled libraries was done on an Illumina HiSeq2500 single-index Rapid Run using custom sequencing primers and 2 x 100 bp reads. The study's processing was this. UMI-based consensus assembly with MiGEC version 1.2.6 was used to correct PCR and sequencing errors. MiXCR version 2.1.1 was used to carry out V(D)J alignment, clonotype assembly and CDR3 extraction. To normalise gene usage, clonotype sharing and MAIT/NKT TCR abundance, the top 1000, 10 000 and 20 000 clonotypes in each sample were analysed. After downsampling to 27 000 UMIs, diversity was calculated as the inverse Simpson index using the vegan R package. Paired Mann-Whitney U tests on discordant twin pairs were used, with Benjamini-Hochberg multiple-testing correction. TCRdb reprocessed the reads and assigns one entry to each CDR3 protein sequence, leaving out DNA. What appears here as the V and J calls and clone size reflects TCRdb's work, not the paper's. This sample's listing comprises some 170,000 distinct CDR3 sequences. The biggest ten clones account for 7.4% of the sample.

The sequenced material came from blood. The chain is made from TRBV7-2 and TRBJ2-1; TCRdb's D call of TRBD1 is untestable without DNA. The sequence was collected from a human donor with ulcerative colitis or Crohn's disease, or a healthy co-twin of an affected twin (not recorded which). This receptor has the CDR3 CASTGQYNEQFF.